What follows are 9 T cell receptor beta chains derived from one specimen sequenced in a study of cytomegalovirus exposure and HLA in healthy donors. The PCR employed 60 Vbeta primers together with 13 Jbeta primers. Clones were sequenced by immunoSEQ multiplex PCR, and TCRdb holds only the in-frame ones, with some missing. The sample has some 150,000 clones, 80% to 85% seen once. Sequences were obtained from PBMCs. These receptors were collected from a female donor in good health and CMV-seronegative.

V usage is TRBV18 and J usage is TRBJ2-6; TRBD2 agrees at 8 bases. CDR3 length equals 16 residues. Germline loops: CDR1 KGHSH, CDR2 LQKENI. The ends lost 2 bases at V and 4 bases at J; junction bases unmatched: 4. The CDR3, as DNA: TGTGCCAGCTCACCAGGCGGGGGGCTCGGGGCCAACGTCCTGACTTTC. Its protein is CASSPGGGLGANVLTF. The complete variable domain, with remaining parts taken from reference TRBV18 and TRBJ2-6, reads NAGVMQNPRHLVRRRGQEARLRCSPMKGHSHVYWYRQLPEEGLKFMVYLQKENIIDESGMPKERFSAEFPKEGPSILRIQQVVRGDSAAYFCASSPGGGLGANVLTFGAGSRLTVL.

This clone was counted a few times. The CDR3 here is CASSHRQPTSGRVRETQYF. The CDR3 DNA reads as TGTGCCAGCAGTCACCGACAGCCGACTAGCGGGAGGGTAAGGGAGACCCAGTACTTC. The V and J genes are TRBV27 and TRBJ2-5; 14 positions agree with TRBD2. Germline V gives CDR1 MNHEY, CDR2 SMNVEV (reference sequence). The CDR3 has 19 residues. With 5 bases clipped from V and 5 bases from J, the junction kept 16 bases outside the gene matches.

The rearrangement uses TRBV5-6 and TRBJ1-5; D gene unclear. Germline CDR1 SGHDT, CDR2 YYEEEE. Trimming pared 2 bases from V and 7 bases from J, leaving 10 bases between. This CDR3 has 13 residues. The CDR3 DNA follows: TGTGCCAGCAGCTTTAATATCGGGCAGCCCCAGCATTTT. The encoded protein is CASSFNIGQPQHF.

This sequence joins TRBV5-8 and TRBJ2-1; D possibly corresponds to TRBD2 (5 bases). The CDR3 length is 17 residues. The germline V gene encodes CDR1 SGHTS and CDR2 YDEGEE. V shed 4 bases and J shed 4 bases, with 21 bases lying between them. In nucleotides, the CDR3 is TGTGCCAGCAGCGAATGGACGCCTCGCGGACTTTACAATGAGCAGTTCTTC. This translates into CASSEWTPRGLYNEQFF.

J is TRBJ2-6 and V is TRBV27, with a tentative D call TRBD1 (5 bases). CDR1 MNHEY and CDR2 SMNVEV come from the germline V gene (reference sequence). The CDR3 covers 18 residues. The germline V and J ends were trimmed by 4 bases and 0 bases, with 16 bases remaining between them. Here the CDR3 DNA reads TGTGCCAGCAGTTACCTCCAGGGAACCCTCTCTGGGGCCAACGTCCTGACTTTC. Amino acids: CASSYLQGTLSGANVLTF.

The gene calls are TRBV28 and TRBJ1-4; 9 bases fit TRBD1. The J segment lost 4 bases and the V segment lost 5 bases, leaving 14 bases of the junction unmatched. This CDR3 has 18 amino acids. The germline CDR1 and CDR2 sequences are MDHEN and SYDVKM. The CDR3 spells CASSQVPGQGVGNEKLFF. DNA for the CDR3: TGTGCCAGCAGTCAGGTCCCGGGACAGGGTGTAGGTAATGAAAAACTGTTTTTT.

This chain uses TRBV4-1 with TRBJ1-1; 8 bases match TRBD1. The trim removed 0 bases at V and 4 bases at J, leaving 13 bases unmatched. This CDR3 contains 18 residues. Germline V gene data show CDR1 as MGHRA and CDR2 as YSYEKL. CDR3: CASSQDQGAFLWSTEAFF. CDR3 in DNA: TGCGCCAGCAGCCAAGATCAGGGGGCATTTTTATGGAGCACTGAAGCTTTCTTT.

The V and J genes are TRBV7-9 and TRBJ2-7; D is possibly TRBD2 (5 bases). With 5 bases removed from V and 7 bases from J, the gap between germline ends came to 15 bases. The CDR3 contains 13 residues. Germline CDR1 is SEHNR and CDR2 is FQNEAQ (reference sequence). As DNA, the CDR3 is TGTGCCAGCAGCGGGTACAGCTCGGGGGAGCAGTACTTC. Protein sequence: CASSGYSSGEQYF.

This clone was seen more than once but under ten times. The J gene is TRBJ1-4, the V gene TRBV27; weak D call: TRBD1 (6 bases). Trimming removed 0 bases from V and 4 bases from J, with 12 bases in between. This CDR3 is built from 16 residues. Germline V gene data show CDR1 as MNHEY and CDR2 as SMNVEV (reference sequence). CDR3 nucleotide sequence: TGTGCCAGCAGTTTATCAGGGGGGGCACTTAATGAAAAACTGTTTTTT. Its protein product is CASSLSGGALNEKLFF.